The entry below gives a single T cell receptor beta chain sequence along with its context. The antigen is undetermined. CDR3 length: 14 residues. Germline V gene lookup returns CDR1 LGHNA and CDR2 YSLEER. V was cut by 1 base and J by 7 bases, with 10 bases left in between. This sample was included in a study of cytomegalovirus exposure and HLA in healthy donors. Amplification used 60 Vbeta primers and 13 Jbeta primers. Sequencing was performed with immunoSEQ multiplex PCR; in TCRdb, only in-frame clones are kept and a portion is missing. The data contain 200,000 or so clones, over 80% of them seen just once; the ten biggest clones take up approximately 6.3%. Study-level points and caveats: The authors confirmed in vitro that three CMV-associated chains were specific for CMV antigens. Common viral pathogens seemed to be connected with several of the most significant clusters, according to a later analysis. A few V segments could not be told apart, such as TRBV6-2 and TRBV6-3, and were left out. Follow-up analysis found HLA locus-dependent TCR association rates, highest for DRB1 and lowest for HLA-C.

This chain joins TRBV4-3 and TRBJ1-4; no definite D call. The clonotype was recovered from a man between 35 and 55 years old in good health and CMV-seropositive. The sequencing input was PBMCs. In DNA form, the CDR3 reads TGCGCCAGCAGCCAAGGGAGGAATACTGAAAAACTGTTTTTT. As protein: CASSQGRNTEKLFF.